The sequence of this T cell receptor (beta chain) was determined in a study of OX40 agonist ivuxolimab in advanced cancers. General notes on the study: Ivuxolimab was an agonistic, fully human IgG2 monoclonal antibody directed against OX40 (CD134), a costimulatory receptor. Of the approximately 53 patients in dose escalation, 19 had hepatocellular carcinoma, some 15 had melanoma, 9 had renal cell carcinoma and 9 had head and neck cancer. Partial responses occurred in three dose-escalation patients, of whom one had hepatocellular carcinoma and two had cutaneous melanoma. The paper covers the monotherapy dose-escalation part of the phase I ivuxolimab trial, which included N ≈ 57 patients. In the dose-escalation cohort, more than 75% of patients were male, and the mean age was approximately 55 years, with a range of about 23 to 85. Intravenous ivuxolimab was administered to patients every 2 weeks at six dose levels: 0.01, 0.1, 0.3, 1.5, 3 and 10 mg/kg. Prior anti-PD-1, anti-PD-L1 or anti-CTLA-4 therapy was permitted, and checkpoint inhibitors had been received by roughly two fifths of dose-escalation patients. Peripheral TCRbeta sequencing was intended to test whether TCR sequence diversity was altered and clonal T-cell expansion was caused by ivuxolimab. Study-level results and caveats: The antigen specificity of the peripheral T cells that underwent clonal expansion was not determined. In partial responders in the 0.1-3.0 mg/kg groups, normalized peripheral clonal expansion was found to be among the lowest, especially among CD8+ T cells. On average, CD8+ T cells showed more expanded clones than CD4+ T cells after ivuxolimab. Low levels of normalized T-cell clonal expansion were also seen in some patients who did not respond. Clonal expansion of both CD4+ and CD8+ blood T cells was observed from baseline to week 6 at doses 0.1 to 3.0 mg/kg.

Counted from cysteine to phenylalanine, this CDR3 has 13 amino acids. Only the CDR3 part of the read is kept: 39 bases, read in frame from the first base. Looking up the germline V gene (reference sequence) yields CDR1 SGHNT and CDR2 YYREEE. Deletion took 4 bases off V and 5 bases off J, with a span of 12 bases between the germline ends. The trial excluded patients who had a history of autoimmune disease or who were on systemic immunosuppression. Peripheral blood for TCR sequencing was collected from all dose cohorts at baseline, on cycle 4 day 1, and on cycle 7 day 1. The samples were taken from a phase I, first-in-human, multicenter, open-label dose-escalation trial of ivuxolimab. Adults with locally advanced or metastatic melanoma, renal cell, hepatocellular, or head and neck squamous cell carcinoma were enrolled in the trial. Before TCR sequencing, CD4+ T cells and CD8+ T cells from peripheral blood were sorted into separate populations.

Genomic DNA was extracted from sorted cells for sequencing of the TCRbeta CDR3 region. The immunoSEQ Assay was used for sequencing of TCRbeta CDR3 regions. In its TCRdb copy, this immuneACCESS table keeps in-frame sequences only and misses some clones. Where compared with another copy, unresolved V genes explain less than half of these, and the others have no known cause. The sample table shows about 69,000 clones, and approximately 90% are seen once. 3% to 4% of the sample goes to the ten largest clones. Of note for this clone: Its target antigen remains unknown. Nothing much larger sits one base from this clone, and base qualities are not available.

The source material was CD4+ or CD8+ T cells sorted from blood, sampled in a trial of the OX40 agonist ivuxolimab. The sequence is built from TRBV5-4 and TRBJ2-5; the D gene is possibly TRBD1, with 6 bases matching. This sequence was found in an adult with an advanced solid tumor such as melanoma, head and neck, liver or kidney cancer. DNA sequence: TGTGCCAGCAGCCCCGGAAGGGGGGAGACCCAGTACTTC. It specifies CASSPGRGETQYF.